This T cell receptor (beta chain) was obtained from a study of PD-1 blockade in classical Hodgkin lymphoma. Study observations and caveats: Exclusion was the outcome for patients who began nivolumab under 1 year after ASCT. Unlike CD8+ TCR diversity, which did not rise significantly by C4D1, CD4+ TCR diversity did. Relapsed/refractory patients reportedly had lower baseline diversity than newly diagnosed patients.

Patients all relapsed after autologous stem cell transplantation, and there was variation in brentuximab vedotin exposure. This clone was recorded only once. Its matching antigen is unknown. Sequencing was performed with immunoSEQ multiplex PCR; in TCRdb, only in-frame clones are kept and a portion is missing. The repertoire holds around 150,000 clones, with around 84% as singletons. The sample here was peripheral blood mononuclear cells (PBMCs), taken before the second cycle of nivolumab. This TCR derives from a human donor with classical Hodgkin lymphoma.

CDR3: CASLDKPTDTQYF. Here the CDR3 DNA reads TGTGCCAGCTTGGACAAGCCCACAGATACGCAGTATTTT. The gene calls are TRBV28 and TRBJ2-3; perhaps TRBD1 as D (5 bases). Germline CDR1 reads MDHEN; CDR2 reads SYDVKM. The CDR3 consists of 13 residues. Trimming pared 8 bases from V and 2 bases from J, leaving 11 bases between.